These 30 T cell receptor beta chains were sequenced from one sample in a study of cytomegalovirus exposure and HLA in healthy donors. PCR amplification relied on 60 Vbeta primers (plus 13 Jbeta primers). TCRdb keeps only in-frame clones here, not all; method: immunoSEQ multiplex PCR. The profile shows 70,000 or so clones, roughly 82% of them singletons. Sequencing was performed on PBMCs. The source of these receptors is a man younger than 35 in good health and CMV-seronegative.

The rearrangement links TRBV15 to TRBJ2-2; D gene unclear. The CDR3 covers 13 residues. V was shortened by 7 bases and J by 0 bases, with 6 bases between the two germline ends. Germline V gives CDR1 LNHNV, CDR2 YYDKDF (reference sequence). This CDR3 is CATTLPNTGELFF. The DNA for the CDR3 is TGTGCCACCACTCTCCCGAACACCGGGGAGCTGTTTTTT.

The chain employs TRBV6-5 and TRBJ2-7; 8 positions match TRBD2. CDR3 length: 14 residues. V lost 3 bases, J lost 4 bases, and 5 bases stayed unmatched. Per germline, CDR1 MNHEY and CDR2 SVGAGI. CDR3 sequence reads: CASSYNGRGYEQYF. The CDR3 DNA reads TGTGCCAGCAGTTATAACGGGAGGGGGTACGAGCAGTACTTC.

The chain employs TRBV7-2 and TRBJ2-7; D not resolved. V was pared by 2 bases and J by 4 bases, with 6 bases between. Per the germline V gene, CDR1 is SGHTA and CDR2 is FQGNSA. The CDR3 spans 12 residues. The CDR3 region is CASSLNGYEQYF. CDR3 coding DNA: TGTGCCAGCAGCTTAAACGGGTACGAGCAGTACTTC. The entire variable domain, with the rest obtained from reference TRBV7-2 and TRBJ2-7, is as follows: GAGVSQSPSNKVTEKGKDVELRCDPISGHTALYWYRQSLGQGLEFLIYFQGNSAPDKSGLPSDRFSAERTGGSVSTLTIQRTQQEDSAVYLCASSLNGYEQYFGPGTRLTVT.

This clone has more than one count but fewer than ten. This rearrangement joins TRBV7-8 to TRBJ1-1; tentatively, D is TRBD1 (5 bases). From germline, CDR1 is SGHVS and CDR2 FQNEAQ. V was pared by 2 bases and J by 3 bases, with 13 bases between. The CDR3 spans 15 residues. Here the CDR3 reads CASSLYRGTYTEAFF. The CDR3 coding sequence is TGTGCCAGCAGCTTATATAGGGGCACCTACACTGAAGCTTTCTTT.

The V call is TRBV9, the J call TRBJ2-5, with TRBD1 matching over 7 bases. Trimming removed 3 bases from V and 2 bases from J; junction bases left unmatched: 7. In germline, CDR1 is SGDLS, CDR2 YYNGEE. The CDR3 has 15 amino acids. The CDR3 bases are TGTGCCAGCAGCGAATCGACAGGGTGGCAAGAGACCCAGTACTTC. It is translated as CASSESTGWQETQYF.

This clone was observed a few times. This sequence joins TRBV9 and TRBJ2-7; tentatively, D is TRBD1 (6 bases). The CDR3 has 14 residues. CDR1 is SGDLS and CDR2 is YYNGEE in the germline V gene. V shed 3 bases and J shed 5 bases, with 15 bases lying between them. This CDR3 is CASSAHVQGNEQYF. The DNA of the CDR3 is TGTGCCAGCAGCGCACACGTACAGGGAAACGAGCAGTACTTC.

The V and J genes are TRBV30 and TRBJ1-4; a possible D gene is TRBD1 (5 bases). The germline V gene encodes CDR1 GTSNPN and CDR2 SVGIG (reference sequence). Trimming stripped 8 bases from V and 8 bases from J, with 12 bases between. The CDR3 contains 11 residues. CDR3 DNA: TGTGCCGGGCGGGGGAACGAAAAACTGTTTTTT. It specifies CAGRGNEKLFF.

The rearrangement joins TRBV7-9 to TRBJ1-2; D not resolved. This CDR3 comprises 13 residues. V dropped 1 base and J dropped 1 base, with 4 bases sitting between them. From germline, CDR1 is SEHNR and CDR2 FQNEAQ (reference sequence). CDR3 coding DNA: TGTGCCAGCAGCTTAGGAGATAACTATGGCTACACCTTC. Amino acids: CASSLGDNYGYTF.

The chain joins TRBV9 to TRBJ1-4; no clear D. The germline CDR1 and CDR2 sequences are SGDLS and YYNGEE. Trimming cost V 3 bases and J 11 bases, with 23 bases left between them. CDR3 length: 16 residues. The CDR3 nucleotides are TGTGCCAGCAGCGGCGGAAGAGCATTGGATCTCGGGAAACTGTTTTTT. This encodes CASSGGRALDLGKLFF.

This chain links TRBV2 with TRBJ2-7; D unresolved. Germline V lookup: CDR1 SNHLY, CDR2 FYNNEI. V shed 4 bases and J shed 6 bases, with 16 bases lying between them. The length of the CDR3 is 14 residues. The CDR3 reads CASSVDRVPAEQYF. CDR3 nucleotides: TGTGCCAGCAGTGTAGACCGGGTCCCTGCCGAGCAGTACTTC.

V and J are TRBV27 and TRBJ1-2; a possible D gene is TRBD1 (6 bases). Between the trimmed V and J ends, which lost 6 bases and 6 bases, there was a span of 14 bases. Germline V lookup: CDR1 MNHEY, CDR2 SMNVEV (reference sequence). The CDR3 spans 13 residues. The CDR3 loop is CASSSGPGDGYTF. Written as DNA, the CDR3 is TGTGCCAGCAGCTCCGGGCCAGGGGATGGCTACACCTTC.

The V and J genes are TRBV4-1 and TRBJ2-3; 11 positions match TRBD2. CDR3 size: 18 residues. The V segment lost 1 base and the J segment 0 bases; nucleotides outside the gene matches: 6. Per the germline V gene, CDR1 is MGHRA and CDR2 is YSYEKL. CDR3 sequence (DNA): TGCGCCAGCAGCCAAGGACTAGCGGGAACCTCTAGCACAGATACGCAGTATTTT. Translation gives CASSQGLAGTSSTDTQYF.

V is TRBV5-1 and J is TRBJ2-5; D gene ambiguous. The CDR3 covers 14 residues. Trimming took off 0 bases at V and 4 bases at J, with 10 bases between the two ends. The V gene's germline CDR1 is SGHRS and CDR2 YFSETQ. As DNA, the CDR3 is TGCGCCAGCAGCTTGGGGCAGGTCCGAGAGACCCAGTACTTC. Translated, it gives CASSLGQVRETQYF.

The chain combines TRBV5-1 with TRBJ2-7, with 9 positions matching TRBD1. Germline CDR1 reads SGHRS; CDR2 reads YFSETQ. With 4 bases clipped from V and 6 bases from J, the junction kept 8 bases outside the gene matches. This CDR3 spans 14 amino acids. The CDR3 loop reads CASSPRTGDGEQYF. CDR3 coding DNA: TGCGCCAGCAGCCCCCGGACAGGGGATGGCGAGCAGTACTTC.

V and J are TRBV2 and TRBJ2-3; D not resolved. The CDR3 totals 15 residues. The germline CDR1 and CDR2 sequences are SNHLY and FYNNEI. V was trimmed by 3 bases and J by 0 bases, leaving 10 bases between them. The CDR3 protein is CASSDLLTSTDTQYF. The CDR3 nucleotides are TGTGCCAGCAGTGATCTACTAACTAGCACAGATACGCAGTATTTT.

This chain joins TRBV7-9 and TRBJ2-5; a weak D match, TRBD2 (6 bases). This CDR3 has 15 amino acids. The V end was cut by 2 bases, the J end by 2 bases, with 12 bases between. Germline V gives CDR1 SEHNR, CDR2 FQNEAQ (reference sequence). CDR3 nucleotide sequence: TGTGCCAGCAGCTTAAGAATGGGGGGACAAGAGACCCAGTACTTC. Protein sequence: CASSLRMGGQETQYF.

This rearrangement joins TRBV4-3 to TRBJ1-2, with a tentative D call TRBD1 (5 bases). Germline assignment: CDR1 LGHNA and CDR2 YSLEER. The CDR3 has 17 residues. The germline V and J ends were trimmed by 0 bases and 8 bases, with 22 bases remaining between them. The CDR3 region is CASSQDLTSQWGQGYTF. CDR3 DNA sequence: TGCGCCAGCAGCCAAGATTTGACATCGCAGTGGGGCCAAGGCTACACCTTC.

This chain uses TRBV7-8 with TRBJ2-1; D may be TRBD2 (5 bases). V lost 6 bases and J lost 0, with 12 bases in between. The V gene's germline CDR1 is SGHVS and CDR2 FQNEAQ. The CDR3 covers 15 residues. CDR3 amino acids: CASSIGGPSYNEQFF. The CDR3 nucleotides read TGTGCCAGCAGTATAGGAGGCCCCTCCTACAATGAGCAGTTCTTC. Combining the CDR3 with reference TRBV7-8 and TRBJ2-1 gives the whole variable domain GAGVSQSPRYKVAKRGQDVALRCDPISGHVSLFWYQQALGQGPEFLTYFQNEAQLDKSGLPSDRFFAERPEGSVSTLKIQRTQQEDSAVYLCASSIGGPSYNEQFFGPGTRLTVL.

V and J are TRBV6-5 and TRBJ1-1; 9 nucleotides align to TRBD1. The V gene end was trimmed by 6 bases and the J gene end by 7 bases; junction bases not matched to a gene: 9. CDR3 length: 14 residues. Germline V CDR1 and CDR2: MNHEY, SVGAGI. For the CDR3, the DNA is TGTGCCAGCAGAGGAACAGGGGGCGAACGTGAAGCTTTCTTT. It encodes CASRGTGGEREAFF.

The chain is built from TRBV4-1 and TRBJ1-1, with D maybe TRBD1 (6 bases). Germline V lookup: CDR1 MGHRA, CDR2 YSYEKL. The CDR3 loop spans 14 amino acids. V was shortened by 4 bases and J by 1 base, with 10 bases between the two germline ends. For the CDR3, the DNA is TGCGCCAGCAGCCTCGTACAGGGGAACACTGAAGCTTTCTTT. Translating gives CASSLVQGNTEAFF.

A few counts support this clone. V is TRBV1 and J is TRBJ2-7; the D call of TRBD1 is as the table states it, not checked on the DNA. TRBV1 is a pseudogene segment. CDR3 length: 16 amino acids. The CDR3 reads CTSSHRTGQLGNEQYF. Written as DNA, the CDR3 is TGCACCAGCAGCCATAGAACAGGGCAGTTGGGAAACGAGCAGTACTTC.

The rearrangement links TRBV5-1 to TRBJ2-3; no clear D gene. The CDR3 length is 15 residues. CDR1 is SGHRS, CDR2 YFSETQ, per germline. The V end was cut by 0 bases, the J end by 0 bases, with 8 bases between. The CDR3 bases are TGCGCCAGCAGCTTGGAGTCAACTAGCACAGATACGCAGTATTTT. Amino acids: CASSLESTSTDTQYF.

This clone has only a few counts. J is TRBJ1-6 and V is TRBV19, with unresolved D. The CDR3 extends over 16 amino acids. The V and J ends lost 3 bases and 3 bases respectively, with 12 bases between them. CDR1 is LNHDA, CDR2 SQIVND, per germline (reference sequence). Here the CDR3 DNA reads TGTGCCAGTAGTATTCTTCCGGGAGACTATAATTCACCCCTCCACTTT. Encoded protein: CASSILPGDYNSPLHF.

The chain uses TRBV19 and TRBJ2-1; possibly TRBD2 for D (6 bases). The length of the CDR3 is 15 residues. Germline CDR1 reads LNHDA; CDR2 reads SQIVND (reference sequence). Trimming cost V 3 bases and J 8 bases, with 17 bases left between them. The CDR3 here is CASSILGGTVDEQFF. The CDR3 nucleotides are TGTGCCAGTAGTATTTTGGGGGGAACGGTCGATGAGCAGTTCTTC. The entire variable domain, with the rest obtained from reference TRBV19 and TRBJ2-1, is as follows: DGGITQSPKYLFRKEGQNVTLSCEQNLNHDAMYWYRQDPGQGLRLIYYSQIVNDFQKGDIAEGYSVSREKKESFPLTVTSAQKNPTAFYLCASSILGGTVDEQFFGPGTRLTVL.

This chain joins TRBV30 and TRBJ2-7, with a possible D match to TRBD2 (6 bases). The V gene's germline CDR1 is GTSNPN and CDR2 SVGIG (reference sequence). The CDR3 sequence is 13 residues long. The ends were cut back, 7 bases at V and 4 bases at J, with 17 bases in the middle. CDR3 sequence: CASDEHGGYEQYF. CDR3 coding DNA: TGTGCCTCAGACGAGCACGGGGGATACGAGCAGTACTTC.

CDR3 amino acids: CASSRTDEQYF. DNA for the CDR3: TGTGCCAGCAGTCGGACAGACGAGCAGTACTTC. The gene calls are TRBV28 and TRBJ2-7, with D perhaps TRBD1 (6 bases). This CDR3 has 11 amino acids. Germline V gene sequence: CDR1 MDHEN, CDR2 SYDVKM. Between the trimmed V and J ends, which lost 5 bases and 5 bases, there was a span of 7 bases.

The V and J genes are TRBV6-1 and TRBJ2-7, with 7 bases matching TRBD1. CDR3 length: 12 residues. The V gene end was trimmed by 5 bases and the J gene end by 3 bases; junction bases not matched to a gene: 1. Germline loops: CDR1 MNHNS, CDR2 SASEGT. CDR3 DNA sequence: TGTGCCAGCAGTCGACAGGGCTACGAGCAGTACTTC. As protein: CASSRQGYEQYF.

The rearrangement joins TRBV28 to TRBJ2-3, with D unclear. The length of the CDR3 is 17 residues. V was clipped by 3 bases and J by 0 bases, with 16 bases between them. Germline V CDR1 and CDR2: MDHEN, SYDVKM. The CDR3 loop is CASSFDSSLDSTDTQYF. CDR3 nucleotides: TGTGCCAGCAGTTTCGATTCGTCCCTAGATAGCACAGATACGCAGTATTTT.

The rearrangement uses TRBV18 and TRBJ2-7, with a possible D match to TRBD2 (5 bases). The length of the CDR3 is 15 residues. The V and J ends lost 6 bases and 2 bases respectively, with 17 bases between them. Germline V gene lookup returns CDR1 KGHSH and CDR2 LQKENI. CDR3 sequence: CASSPREGGTYEQYF. The CDR3 bases are TGTGCCAGCTCCCCGAGAGAGGGCGGTACCTACGAGCAGTACTTC.

This clone was seen only a few times. The CDR3 region is CASSKVFLVGQATGELFF. As DNA, the CDR3 is TGTGCCAGCAGCAAAGTCTTTCTGGTTGGTCAAGCCACCGGGGAGCTGTTTTTT. The chain combines TRBV21-1 with TRBJ2-2; the tabulated D call, TRBD2, remains unverified against the DNA. TRBV21-1 is classified as a pseudogene. CDR3 length: 18 residues.